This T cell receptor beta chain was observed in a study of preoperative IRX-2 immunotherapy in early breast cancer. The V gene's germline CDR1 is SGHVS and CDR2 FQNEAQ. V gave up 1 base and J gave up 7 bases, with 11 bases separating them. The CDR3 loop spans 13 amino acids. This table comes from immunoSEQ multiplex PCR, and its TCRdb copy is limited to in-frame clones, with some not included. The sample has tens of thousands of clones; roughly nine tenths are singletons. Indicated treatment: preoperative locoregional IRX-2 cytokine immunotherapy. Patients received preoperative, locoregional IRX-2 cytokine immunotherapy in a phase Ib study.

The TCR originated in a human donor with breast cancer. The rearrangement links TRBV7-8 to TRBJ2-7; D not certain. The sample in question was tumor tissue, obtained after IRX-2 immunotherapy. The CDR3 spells CASSLVGRAEQYF. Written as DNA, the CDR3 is TGTGCCAGCAGCTTAGTAGGACGGGCTGAGCAGTACTTC. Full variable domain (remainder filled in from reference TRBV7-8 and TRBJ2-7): GAGVSQSPRYKVAKRGQDVALRCDPISGHVSLFWYQQALGQGPEFLTYFQNEAQLDKSGLPSDRFFAERPEGSVSTLKIQRTQQEDSAVYLCASSLVGRAEQYFGPGTRLTVT.